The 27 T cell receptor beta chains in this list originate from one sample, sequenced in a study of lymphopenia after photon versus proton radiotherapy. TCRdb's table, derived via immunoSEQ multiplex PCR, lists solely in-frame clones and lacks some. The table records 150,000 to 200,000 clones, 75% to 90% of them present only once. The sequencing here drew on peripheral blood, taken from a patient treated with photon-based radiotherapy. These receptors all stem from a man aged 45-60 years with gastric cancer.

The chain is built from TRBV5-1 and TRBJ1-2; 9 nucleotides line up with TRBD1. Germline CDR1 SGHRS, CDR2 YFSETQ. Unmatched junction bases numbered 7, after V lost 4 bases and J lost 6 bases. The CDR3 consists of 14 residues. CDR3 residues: CASSPGQGWNGYTF. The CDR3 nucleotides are TGCGCCAGCAGCCCGGGACAGGGATGGAATGGCTACACCTTC.

CDR3 nucleotide sequence: TGTGCCAGCAGCTTAGGAAAACAGGGGAGTGAGACCCAGTACTTC. It encodes CASSLGKQGSETQYF. The rearrangement joins TRBV7-7 to TRBJ2-5; 7 bases are shared with TRBD1. Germline V gives CDR1 SSHAT, CDR2 FNYEAQ (reference sequence). The junction had 7 bases not matched to a gene; V was cut back by 1 base and J by 5 bases. The CDR3 has 15 amino acids.

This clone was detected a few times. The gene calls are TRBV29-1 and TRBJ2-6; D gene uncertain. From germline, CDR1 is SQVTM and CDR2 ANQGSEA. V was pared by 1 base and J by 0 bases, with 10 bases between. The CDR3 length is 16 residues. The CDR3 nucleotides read TGCAGCGTTGAAGCTAACACTATCTCTGGGGCCAACGTCCTGACTTTC. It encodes CSVEANTISGANVLTF.

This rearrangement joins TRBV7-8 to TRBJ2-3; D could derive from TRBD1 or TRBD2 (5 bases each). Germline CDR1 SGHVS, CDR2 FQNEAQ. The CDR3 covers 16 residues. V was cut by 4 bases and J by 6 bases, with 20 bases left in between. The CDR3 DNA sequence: TGTGCCAGCAGCTCAATCCCACTAGGGGAAGCGGATACGCAGTATTTT. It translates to CASSSIPLGEADTQYF. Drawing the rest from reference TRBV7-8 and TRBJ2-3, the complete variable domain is GAGVSQSPRYKVAKRGQDVALRCDPISGHVSLFWYQQALGQGPEFLTYFQNEAQLDKSGLPSDRFFAERPEGSVSTLKIQRTQQEDSAVYLCASSSIPLGEADTQYFGPGTRLTVL.

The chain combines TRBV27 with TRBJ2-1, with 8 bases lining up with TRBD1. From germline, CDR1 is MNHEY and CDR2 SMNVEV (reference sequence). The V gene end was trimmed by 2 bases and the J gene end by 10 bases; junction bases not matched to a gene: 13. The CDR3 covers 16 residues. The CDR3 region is CASSLGLPGQELEQFF. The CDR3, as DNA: TGTGCCAGCAGTTTAGGGCTCCCGGGACAGGAGCTCGAGCAGTTCTTC.

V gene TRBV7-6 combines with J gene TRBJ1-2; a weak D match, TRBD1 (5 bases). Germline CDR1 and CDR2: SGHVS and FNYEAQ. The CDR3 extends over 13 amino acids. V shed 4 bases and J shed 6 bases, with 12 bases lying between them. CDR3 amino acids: CASSWGSEDGYTF. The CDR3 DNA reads TGTGCCAGCAGCTGGGGGAGCGAGGATGGCTACACCTTC.

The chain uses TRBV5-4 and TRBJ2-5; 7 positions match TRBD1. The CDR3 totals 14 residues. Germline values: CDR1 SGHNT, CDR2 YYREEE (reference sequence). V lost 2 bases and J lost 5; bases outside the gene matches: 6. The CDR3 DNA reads TGTGCCAGCAGCTTACAGGGGCCTCGGGAGACCCAGTACTTC. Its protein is CASSLQGPRETQYF.

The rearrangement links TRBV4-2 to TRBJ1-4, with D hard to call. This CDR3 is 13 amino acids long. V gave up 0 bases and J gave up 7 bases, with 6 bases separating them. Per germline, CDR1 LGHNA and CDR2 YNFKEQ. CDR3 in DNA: TGTGCCAGCAGCCAAGAAATGGGTGAAAAACTGTTTTTT. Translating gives CASSQEMGEKLFF.

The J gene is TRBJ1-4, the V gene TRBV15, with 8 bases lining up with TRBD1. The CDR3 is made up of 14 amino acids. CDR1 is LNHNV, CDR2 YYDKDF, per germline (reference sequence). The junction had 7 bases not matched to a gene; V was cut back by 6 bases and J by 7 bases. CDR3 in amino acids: CATSNRGIVEKLFF. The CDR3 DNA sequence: TGTGCCACCAGTAACAGGGGGATTGTTGAAAAACTGTTTTTT. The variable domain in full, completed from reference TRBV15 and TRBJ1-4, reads DAMVIQNPRYQVTQFGKPVTLSCSQTLNHNVMYWYQQKSSQAPKLLFHYYDKDFNNEADTPDNFQSRRPNTSFCFLDIRSPGLGDTAMYLCATSNRGIVEKLFFGSGTQLSVL.

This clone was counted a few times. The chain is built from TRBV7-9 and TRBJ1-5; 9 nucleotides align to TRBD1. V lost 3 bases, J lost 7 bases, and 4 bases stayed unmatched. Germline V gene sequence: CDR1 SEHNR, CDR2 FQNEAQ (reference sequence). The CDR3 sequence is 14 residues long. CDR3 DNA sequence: TGTGCCAGCAGCTTGACAGGGGGAGGCCAGCCCCAGCATTTT. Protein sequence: CASSLTGGGQPQHF.

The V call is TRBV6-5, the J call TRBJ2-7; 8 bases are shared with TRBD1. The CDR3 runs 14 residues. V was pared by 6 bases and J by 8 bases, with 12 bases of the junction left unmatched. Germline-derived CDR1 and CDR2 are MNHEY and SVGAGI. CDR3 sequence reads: CASRGTGISGKQYF. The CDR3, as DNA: TGTGCCAGCAGGGGGACAGGCATTTCGGGGAAGCAGTACTTC.

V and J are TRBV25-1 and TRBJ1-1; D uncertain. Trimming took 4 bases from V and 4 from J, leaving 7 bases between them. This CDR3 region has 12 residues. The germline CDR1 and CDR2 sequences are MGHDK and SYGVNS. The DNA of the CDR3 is TGTGCCAGCAGTGGTTTAGGCACTGAAGCTTTCTTT. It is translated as CASSGLGTEAFF.

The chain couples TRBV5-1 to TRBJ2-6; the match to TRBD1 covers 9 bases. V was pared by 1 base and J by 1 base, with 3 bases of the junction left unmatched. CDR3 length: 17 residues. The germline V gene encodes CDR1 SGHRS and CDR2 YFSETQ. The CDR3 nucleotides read TGCGCCAGCAGCTTGAAGACAGGGGGTTCTGGGGCCAACGTCCTGACTTTC. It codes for CASSLKTGGSGANVLTF.

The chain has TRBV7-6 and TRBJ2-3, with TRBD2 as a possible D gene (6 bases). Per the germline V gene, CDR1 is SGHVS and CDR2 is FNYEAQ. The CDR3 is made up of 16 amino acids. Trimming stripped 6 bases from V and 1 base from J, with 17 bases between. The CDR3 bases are TGTGCCAGCAGTCTCTCAAGCGGGTCGGGCACAGATACGCAGTATTTT. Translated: CASSLSSGSGTDTQYF. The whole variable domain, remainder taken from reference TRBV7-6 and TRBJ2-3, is GAGVSQSPRYKVTKRGQDVALRCDPISGHVSLYWYRQALGQGPEFLTYFNYEAQQDKSGLPNDRFSAERPEGSISTLTIQRTEQRDSAMYRCASSLSSGSGTDTQYFGPGTRLTVL.

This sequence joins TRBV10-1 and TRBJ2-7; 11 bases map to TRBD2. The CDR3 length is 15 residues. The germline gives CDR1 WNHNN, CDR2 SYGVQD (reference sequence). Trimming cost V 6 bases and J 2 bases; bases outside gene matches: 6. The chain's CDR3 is CASSRGTSGTYEQYF. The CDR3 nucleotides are TGCGCCAGCAGCCGTGGGACTAGCGGTACCTACGAGCAGTACTTC.

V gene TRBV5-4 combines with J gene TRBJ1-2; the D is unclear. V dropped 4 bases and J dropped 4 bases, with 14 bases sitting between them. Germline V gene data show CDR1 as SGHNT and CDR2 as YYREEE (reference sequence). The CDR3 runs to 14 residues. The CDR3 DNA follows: TGTGCCAGCAGCCCCGACGGAAAGTCCTATGGCTACACCTTC. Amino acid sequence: CASSPDGKSYGYTF.

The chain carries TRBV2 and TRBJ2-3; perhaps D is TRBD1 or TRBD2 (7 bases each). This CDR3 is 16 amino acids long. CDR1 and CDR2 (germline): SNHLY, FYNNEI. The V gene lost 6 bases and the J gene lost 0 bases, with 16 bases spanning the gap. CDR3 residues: CASSFGRGLSTDTQYF. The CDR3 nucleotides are TGTGCCAGCAGCTTTGGGAGGGGGCTAAGCACAGATACGCAGTATTTT.

The CDR3: CASSPRPTGNEQYF. As DNA, the CDR3 is TGTGCCAGCAGTCCAAGGCCAACAGGTAACGAGCAGTACTTC. The gene calls are TRBV27 and TRBJ2-7; tentative D call: TRBD1 (5 bases). Per the germline V gene, CDR1 is MNHEY and CDR2 is SMNVEV (reference sequence). Trimming removed 5 bases from V and 5 bases from J, with 16 bases in between. The CDR3 consists of 14 residues.

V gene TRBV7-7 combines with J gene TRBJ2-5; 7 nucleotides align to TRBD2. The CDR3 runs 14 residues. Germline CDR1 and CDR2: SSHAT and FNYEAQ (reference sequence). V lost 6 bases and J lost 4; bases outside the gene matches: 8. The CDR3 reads CASSLSGTGETQYF. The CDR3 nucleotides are TGTGCCAGCAGTTTAAGCGGGACGGGAGAGACCCAGTACTTC. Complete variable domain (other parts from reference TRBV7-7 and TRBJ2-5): GAGVSQSPRYKVTKRGQDVTLRCDPISSHATLYWYQQALGQGPEFLTYFNYEAQPDKSGLPSDRFSAERPEGSISTLTIQRTEQRDSAMYRCASSLSGTGETQYFGPGTRLLVL.

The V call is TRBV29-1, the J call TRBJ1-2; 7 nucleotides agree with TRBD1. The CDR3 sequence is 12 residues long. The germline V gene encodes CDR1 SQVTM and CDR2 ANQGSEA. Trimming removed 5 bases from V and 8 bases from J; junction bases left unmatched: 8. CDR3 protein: CSVSSTGLGYTF. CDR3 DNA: TGCAGCGTTAGCTCGACAGGGTTGGGCTACACCTTC.

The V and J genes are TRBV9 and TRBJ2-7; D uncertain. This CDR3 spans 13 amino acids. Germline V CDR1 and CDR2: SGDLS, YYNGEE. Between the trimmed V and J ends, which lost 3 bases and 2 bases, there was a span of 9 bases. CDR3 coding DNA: TGTGCCAGCAGCGCAGGATCCCCCTACGAGCAGTACTTC. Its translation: CASSAGSPYEQYF.

In nucleotides, the CDR3 is TGTGCCAGCAGCTTAGGGCGGGCGAACACCGGGGAGCTGTTTTTT. This codes for CASSLGRANTGELFF. The V gene is TRBV7-9, the J gene TRBJ2-2, with D possibly matching TRBD2 (5 bases). This CDR3 spans 15 amino acids. Trimming removed 1 base at V and 0 bases at J, with 6 bases between. Germline loops: CDR1 SEHNR, CDR2 FQNEAQ (reference sequence).

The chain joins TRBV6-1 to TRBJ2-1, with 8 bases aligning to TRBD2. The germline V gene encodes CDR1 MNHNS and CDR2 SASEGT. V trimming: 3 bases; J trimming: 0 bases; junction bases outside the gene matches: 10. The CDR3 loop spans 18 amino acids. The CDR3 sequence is CASSDPDGTRGSYNEQFF. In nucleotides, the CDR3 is TGTGCCAGCAGTGATCCGGACGGGACTAGGGGCTCCTACAATGAGCAGTTCTTC.

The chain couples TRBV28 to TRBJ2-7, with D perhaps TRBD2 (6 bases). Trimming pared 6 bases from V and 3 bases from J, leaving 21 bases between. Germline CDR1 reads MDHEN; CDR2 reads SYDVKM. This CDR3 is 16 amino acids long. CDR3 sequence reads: CASSDGMGSGRYEQYF. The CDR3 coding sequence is TGTGCCAGCAGCGACGGGATGGGTAGCGGACGCTACGAGCAGTACTTC. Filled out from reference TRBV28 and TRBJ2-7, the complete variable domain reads DVKVTQSSRYLVKRTGEKVFLECVQDMDHENMFWYRQDPGLGLRLIYFSYDVKMKEKGDIPEGYSVSREKKERFSLILESASTNQTSMYLCASSDGMGSGRYEQYFGPGTRLTVT.

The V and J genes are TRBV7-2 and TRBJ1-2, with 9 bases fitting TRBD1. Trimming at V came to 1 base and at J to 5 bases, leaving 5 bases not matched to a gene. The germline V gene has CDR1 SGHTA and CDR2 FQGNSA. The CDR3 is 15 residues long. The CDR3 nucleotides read TGTGCCAGCAGCTTAGAAGGGACAGGGACTTATGGCTACACCTTC. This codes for CASSLEGTGTYGYTF.

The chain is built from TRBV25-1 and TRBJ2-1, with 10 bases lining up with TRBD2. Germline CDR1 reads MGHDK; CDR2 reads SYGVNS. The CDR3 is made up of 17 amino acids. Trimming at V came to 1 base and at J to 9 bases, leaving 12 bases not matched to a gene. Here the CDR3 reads CASSEFLRLAGDPEQFF. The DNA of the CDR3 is TGTGCCAGCAGTGAATTTCTGAGGCTAGCGGGGGACCCTGAGCAGTTCTTC.

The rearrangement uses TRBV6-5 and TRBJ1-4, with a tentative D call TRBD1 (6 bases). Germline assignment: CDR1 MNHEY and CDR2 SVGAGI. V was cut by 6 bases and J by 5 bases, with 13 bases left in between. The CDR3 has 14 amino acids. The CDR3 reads CASRSQGSNEKLFF. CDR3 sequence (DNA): TGTGCCAGCAGATCACAGGGATCCAATGAAAAACTGTTTTTT.